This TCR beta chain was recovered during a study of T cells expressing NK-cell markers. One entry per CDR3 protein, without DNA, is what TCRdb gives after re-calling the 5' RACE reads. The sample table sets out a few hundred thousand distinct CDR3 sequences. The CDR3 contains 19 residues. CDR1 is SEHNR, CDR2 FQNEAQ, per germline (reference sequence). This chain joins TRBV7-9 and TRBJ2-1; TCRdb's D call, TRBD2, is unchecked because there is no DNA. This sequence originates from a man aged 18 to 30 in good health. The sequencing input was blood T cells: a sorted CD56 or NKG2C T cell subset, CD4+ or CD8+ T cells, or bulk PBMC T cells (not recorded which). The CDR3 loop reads CASSSPGTSGGNSYNEQFF.